The rows below give T cell receptor beta chains drawn from one sample of a study of CD4 T cells in relation to SARS-CoV-2 and coronaviruses. Their recognized antigens are unknown. Generated by immunoSEQ multiplex PCR, the TCRdb table keeps only in-frame clones and is missing some. Found here are roughly 25,000 clones, around three quarters of them singletons; the top ten hold 8% to 13%. Sequencing was done on a sample of CD4+ T cells from PBMCs, cultured in vitro. The receptors originated from a human donor in good health. The CDR3 runs from the conserved cysteine through the conserved F or W. A D gene is named only where the DNA matches it firmly. Clone size appears in some rows only: once, few, many, or a class for an expanded clone.

j_call v_call d_call clone_size cdr3_aa cdr3_nt
TRBJ1-2 TRBV7-9 NA NA CASSLGGDYGYTF TGTGCCAGCAGCTTAGGGGGGGACTATGGCTACACCTTC
TRBJ1-6 TRBV7-9 NA few CASSLDGYSPLHF TGTGCCAGCAGCTTGGACGGTTATTCACCCCTCCACTTT
TRBJ2-7 TRBV6-5 NA NA CASSATYEQYF TGTGCCAGCTCAGCGACCTACGAGCAGTACTTC
TRBJ2-7 TRBV5-1 NA once CASSSGLTLYEQYF TGCGCCAGCAGTTCAGGGTTGACCCTCTACGAGCAGTACTTC
TRBJ2-5 TRBV5-6 NA NA CASSGGTGILHYF TGTGCCAGCAGCGGGGGCACGGGGATTCTACATTACTTC
TRBJ2-7 TRBV2 NA NA CASSERYEQYF TGTGCCAGCAGTGAGCGCTACGAGCAGTACTTC
TRBJ1-2 TRBV19 TRBD1 few CASSIDRGARSGYTF TGTGCCAGTAGTATCGACAGGGGAGCGAGGAGTGGCTACACCTTC
TRBJ1-1 TRBV6-5 TRBD1 NA CASSLRQGTAFF TGTGCCAGCAGCCTTAGACAGGGGACAGCTTTCTTT
TRBJ1-1 TRBV2 NA NA CAGGGNTEAFF TGTGCCGGTGGGGGGAACACTGAAGCTTTCTTT
TRBJ2-5 TRBV4-2 TRBD2 NA CASSQPYPGLAFQETQYF TGTGCCAGCAGCCAACCTTACCCGGGACTAGCGTTCCAAGAGACCCAGTACTTC
TRBJ2-7 TRBV5-1 NA NA CASSLAPDLFYEQYF TGCGCCAGCAGCTTGGCCCCCGACCTCTTCTACGAGCAGTACTTC
TRBJ2-6 TRBV7-3 TRBD1 few CASSSTGRSGANVLTF TGTGCCAGCAGCTCGACAGGGCGATCTGGGGCCAACGTCCTGACTTTC
TRBJ2-5 TRBV10-2 TRBD2 NA CASTRGMRGVQETQYF TGCGCCAGCACTCGGGGGATGCGGGGGGTCCAAGAGACCCAGTACTTC
TRBJ1-1 TRBV10-3 NA NA CAISENGNTEAFF TGTGCCATCAGTGAGAACGGGAACACTGAAGCTTTCTTT
TRBJ1-2 TRBV3-1/TRBV3-2 TRBD1 NA CASRWDRGGYTF TGTGCCAGCAGGTGGGACAGGGGCGGCTACACCTTC
TRBJ2-6 TRBV19 TRBD1 once CASIQQGTGANVLTF TGTGCCAGCATCCAACAGGGGACTGGGGCCAACGTCCTGACTTTC
TRBJ2-4 TRBV5-1 NA NA CASSSGEGGQNIQYF TGCGCCAGCAGCTCCGGAGAGGGCGGTCAAAACATTCAGTACTTC
TRBJ1-1 TRBV7-2 TRBD1 NA CASSTGGGWSEAFF TGTGCCAGCAGCACAGGGGGGGGGTGGAGTGAAGCTTTCTTT
TRBJ1-1 TRBV19 TRBD1 NA CASSRQGGPEAFF TGTGCCAGTAGCCGACAGGGAGGGCCTGAAGCTTTCTTT
TRBJ2-4 TRBV3-1/TRBV3-2 TRBD1 NA CASSQMGQGAKNIQYF TGTGCCAGCAGCCAAATGGGACAGGGGGCCAAAAACATTCAGTACTTC
TRBJ1-1 TRBV6-2/TRBV6-3 TRBD1 NA CASNPDRGWTGAEAFF TGTGCCAGCAACCCCGACAGGGGGTGGACTGGTGCTGAAGCTTTCTTT
TRBJ2-1 TRBV2 TRBD2 NA CASSVTAGGRNEQFF TGTGCCAGCAGCGTAACGGCGGGGGGGCGTAATGAGCAGTTCTTC
TRBJ1-1 TRBV19 TRBD1 NA CASSIRFLGGEYTEAFF TGTGCCAGTAGTATAAGGTTTTTAGGGGGCGAATACACTGAAGCTTTCTTT
TRBJ2-1 TRBV27 TRBD2 NA CASSSGVAGNNEQFF TGTGCCAGCAGTTCCGGGGTAGCGGGAAACAATGAGCAGTTCTTC